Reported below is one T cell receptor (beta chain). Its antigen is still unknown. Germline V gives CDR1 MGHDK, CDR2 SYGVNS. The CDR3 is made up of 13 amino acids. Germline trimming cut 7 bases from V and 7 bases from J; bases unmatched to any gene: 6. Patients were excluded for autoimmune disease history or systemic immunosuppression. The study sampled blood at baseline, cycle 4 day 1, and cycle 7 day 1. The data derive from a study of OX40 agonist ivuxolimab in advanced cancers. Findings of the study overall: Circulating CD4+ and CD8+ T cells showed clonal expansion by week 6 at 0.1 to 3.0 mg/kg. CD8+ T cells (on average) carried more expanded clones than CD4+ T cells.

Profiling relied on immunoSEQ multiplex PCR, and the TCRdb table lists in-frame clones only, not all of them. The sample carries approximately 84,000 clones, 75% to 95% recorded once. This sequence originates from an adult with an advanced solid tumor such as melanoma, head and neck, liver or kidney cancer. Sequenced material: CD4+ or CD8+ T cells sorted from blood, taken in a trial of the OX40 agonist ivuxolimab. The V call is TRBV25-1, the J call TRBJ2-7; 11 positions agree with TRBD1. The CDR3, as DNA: TGTGCCAGCAAGGGACAGGGGGAGGGGGAGCAGTACTTC. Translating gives CASKGQGEGEQYF.